The sequence of this T cell receptor beta chain was determined in a study of T cells in Graves' hyperthyroidism and ophthalmopathy (dated by TCRdb to between 2017 and 2020). Regarding the research as a whole: Peripheral blood was collected at initial diagnosis, before any treatment. TCR V-J signatures able to tell the groups apart were searched for in a discovery cohort of 100 patients, of whom roughly 42 had Graves' ophthalmopathy and more than 55 had stable Graves' hyperthyroidism. Prospective prediction of ophthalmopathy was tested in an independent validation cohort consisting of about 20 hyperthyroidism patients and around 16 patients who later progressed to ophthalmopathy. The approximately 100 discovery patients were randomly divided into training and test sets at a 7:3 ratio. Thyroid tissue and blood T-cell repertoires from six Graves' hyperthyroidism patients were also compared in the study. After sampling, hyperthyroidism patients received methimazole starting at 30 mg daily, and ophthalmopathy patients received high-dose intravenous methylprednisolone. The paper reports TCR Vbeta CDR3 sequencing of some 140 peripheral blood samples: 40 to 45 ophthalmopathy, under 80 hyperthyroidism and 17 progressor patients.

This clonotype has at least ten counts. Its antigen specificity is not known. No base qualities exist here, and no much larger clone lies one base off it. Stable Graves' hyperthyroidism was defined as no progression to ophthalmopathy during 18 months of follow-up. Hyperthyroidism patients were newly diagnosed, had a disease duration of under 2 months, and were aged 18 to 65 years. Any patient with an uncontrolled infection, another autoimmune disease, pregnancy or lactation was excluded. Clinical symptoms, serum thyroxine and TRAb, thyroid ultrasound, and orbital computed tomography formed the basis for the diagnoses. PBMCs were separated from roughly 10 ml of fresh peripheral blood using Ficoll-Paque density gradient centrifugation. Trizol reagent was used to extract total RNA, and RNA quality was then checked on an Agilent 2100 Bioanalyzer. The germline V gene gives CDR1 as MNHNS and CDR2 as SASEGT. V is pared back by 7 bases and J by 8 bases, with 14 bases lying between the germline termini. Reading from cysteine to phenylalanine, the CDR3 counts 12 amino acids. The retained sequence is limited to the CDR3, 36 bases, with the frame set at the first base.

The TCR beta CDR3 regions were amplified from the RNA transcripts. A first-round RT-PCR of the TCR CDR3 used the HTBI primer set with the Qiagen OneStep RT-PCR kit. Libraries were constructed in a second round of multiplex PCR, after which size selection and purification were performed. The libraries were sequenced on an Illumina HiSeq2000 using paired-end 100 bp reads. The authors' pipeline ran thus. SOAPnuke was used to process the raw data, throwing out any read that contained adapters or uncalled bases, had a mean Phred below 15, or lacked an exact constant-primer or identifier match. COPE v1.2.5 was used to merge the high-quality paired reads, and each unique nucleotide sequence was defined as a clonotype. Clonotypes were aligned to IMGT TRBV, TRBD and TRBJ reference segments using MiTCR v1.1. The analysis was restricted to V-J combinations with a frequency above 0.0001, which together covered approximately 99% of the repertoires. A TCS score was defined as the ratio between F50 (clonal expansion) and ExV (chaos), using BLOSUM62-based TCRdist between CDR3 peptides within each V-J. Welch's t-statistics and random forest reduced some 510 V-J features to 13, which were used in a naive Bayes classifier (R e1071). The raw public reads went through TCRdb reprocessing: fastp at Q25, MiXCR clone calling, in-frame beta chains kept. Every entry covers one CDR3 protein and lists the most common genes and DNA from its rows. V and J calls and clone size were set by TCRdb, not the authors. The sample contains around 300,000 distinct CDR3 sequences, approximately 15% of them found a single time. The ten largest make up approximately 7.9% of the sample.

What the research found in general, with its limitations: A model built on a 13 V-J signature distinguished ophthalmopathy from stable hyperthyroidism, reaching 85% to 90% sensitivity and 81% to 83% specificity in cross-validation and 80%/75% in testing. Most expanded thyroid clonotypes (frequency above 0.001) were also found in blood, which suggests that blood repertoires may mirror thyroid immune responses. In validation, the model predicted progression to ophthalmopathy with approximately 71% sensitivity and roughly 72% specificity, a median of 6.5 months before onset. Sample size was not statistically predetermined, and investigators were not blinded to group allocation.

This sequence was found in a woman aged 35 to 49 with Graves' hyperthyroidism. The rearrangement joined TRBV6-1 to TRBJ1-2, and TRBD1 may be the D gene, going by 5 matching bases. The sample was blood. DNA sequence: TGTGCCAGCAACCCAGGGTTGGGAGGCTACACCTTC. Its product reads: CASNPGLGGYTF.